The 30 T cell receptor beta chains given below trace back to one sample, sequenced in a study of T cells in Graves' hyperthyroidism and ophthalmopathy. Authors of the study amplified TCR beta CDR3 regions from RNA transcripts. First-round RT-PCR with HTBI primers amplified the TCR CDR3 region. TCRdb analysed the multiplex PCR reads with MiXCR anew, one entry per CDR3 protein. The sample has approximately 700,000 distinct CDR3 sequences, roughly 45% seen once. The sample consisted of peripheral blood or thyroid tissue (not recorded which). The receptors shown here come from an adult man with Graves' disease, either hyperthyroidism or ophthalmopathy (not recorded which).

This clonotype appeared many times. V is TRBV29-1 and J is TRBJ1-1; 11 bases line up with TRBD1. This CDR3 is 12 amino acids long. V lost 3 bases to trimming and J lost 6 bases; unmatched junction nucleotides: 0. The germline V gene has CDR1 SQVTM and CDR2 ANQGSEA. The CDR3 spells CSVEGQGAEAFF. The CDR3 DNA is TGCAGCGTTGAGGGACAGGGGGCTGAAGCTTTCTTT.

On this clonotype itself: A much larger clone differs by one base, so this may be a read error. The chain recombines TRBV29-1 with TRBJ1-1; no firm D call. Looked up from germline, CDR1 is SQVTM and CDR2 is ANQGSEA. This CDR3 region has 15 residues. The CDR3 protein is CSVEDDGWMNAEAFF. CDR3 sequence (DNA): TGCAGCGTTGAGGACGACGGATGGATGAACGCTGAAGCTTTCTTT.

The gene calls are TRBV2 and TRBJ1-1; D may be TRBD1 (5 bases). The CDR3 totals 16 residues. CDR1 and CDR2 (germline): SNHLY, FYNNEI. V dropped 1 base and J dropped 1 base, with 13 bases sitting between them. Here the CDR3 reads CASSEDGGAANTEAFF. In DNA, the CDR3 is TGTGCCAGCAGTGAAGACGGAGGGGCTGCGAACACTGAAGCTTTCTTT.

The rearrangement joins TRBV29-1 to TRBJ1-1; a possible D gene is TRBD1 (6 bases). With 6 bases removed from V and 0 bases from J, the gap between germline ends came to 14 bases. The CDR3 has 14 residues. The germline V gene has CDR1 SQVTM and CDR2 ANQGSEA. The CDR3, as DNA: TGCAGCGTAGCAAGGACAGTCATGAACACTGAAGCTTTCTTT. It encodes CSVARTVMNTEAFF.

The gene calls are TRBV7-9 and TRBJ2-7; 9 bases are a match to TRBD1. The trim removed 5 bases at V and 3 bases at J, leaving 8 bases unmatched. The CDR3 length is 15 residues. Germline CDR1 SEHNR, CDR2 FQNEAQ (reference sequence). CDR3 in DNA: TGTGCCAGCAGCCCCCGGGACAGGGACATCTACGAGCAGTACTTC. Encoded protein: CASSPRDRDIYEQYF.

The gene calls are TRBV6-5 and TRBJ2-2; TRBD1 agrees at 8 bases. The CDR3 is 14 residues long. Germline V gives CDR1 MNHEY, CDR2 SVGAGI. V lost 8 bases to trimming and J lost 1 base; unmatched junction nucleotides: 3. CDR3 sequence (DNA): TGTGCCAGCGGCGGGACAGGGAACACCGGGGAGCTGTTTTTT. It is translated as CASGGTGNTGELFF.

The rearrangement uses TRBV28 and TRBJ1-4, with D uncertain. Trimming left V 2 bases short and J 2 bases short, with 6 bases between. The CDR3 is 14 residues long. Germline V lookup: CDR1 MDHEN, CDR2 SYDVKM. CDR3 region: CASSLVVTNEKLFF. In nucleotides, the CDR3 is TGTGCCAGCAGTTTAGTAGTTACTAATGAAAAACTGTTTTTT.

The chain combines TRBV7-6 with TRBJ2-5; TRBD2 might be the D (6 bases). The germline CDR1 and CDR2 sequences are SGHVS and FNYEAQ. CDR3 length: 15 residues. The V end was cut by 6 bases, the J end by 7 bases, with 21 bases between. The CDR3 region has the DNA TGTGCCAGCAGTCGAGGTGAGGCCGTCGGGGGGACCCAGTACTTC. It translates to CASSRGEAVGGTQYF.

V and J are TRBV12-3 or TRBV12-4 and TRBJ2-7; a weak D match, TRBD1 (5 bases). V lost 3 bases and J lost 6, with 9 bases in between. This CDR3 region has 12 residues. The DNA for the CDR3 is TGTGCCAGCAGTTTCACAGGTCCCGAGCAGTACTTC. The encoded protein is CASSFTGPEQYF.

This clonotype showed up many times. This chain joins TRBV10-3 and TRBJ1-2; D is unresolved. CDR1 and CDR2 from the germline V gene are ENHRY and SYGVKD. V was clipped by 3 bases and J by 4 bases, with 6 bases between them. The CDR3 has 12 residues. The CDR3 region is CAISDGSYGYTF. The CDR3 DNA reads as TGTGCCATCAGTGACGGATCCTATGGCTACACCTTC.

This chain joins TRBV19 and TRBJ1-5; maybe TRBD1 (5 bases). Germline loops: CDR1 LNHDA, CDR2 SQIVND (reference sequence). The CDR3 runs 16 residues. The V and J ends lost 3 bases and 2 bases respectively, with 14 bases between them. The CDR3 DNA is TGTGCCAGTAGTATTAGAGGGGACGGTCGCAATCAGCCCCAGCATTTT. Its protein is CASSIRGDGRNQPQHF.

At least ten counts were recorded for this clonotype. The chain joins TRBV10-3 to TRBJ2-6, with TRBD1 identical over 11 bases. CDR3 length: 17 residues. J lost 4 bases, V lost 3 bases, and 5 bases had no gene match. Per germline, CDR1 ENHRY and CDR2 SYGVKD. The DNA of the CDR3 is TGTGCCATCAGTGACGGACAGGGGGCGCGGGGGGCCAACGTCCTGACTTTC. This sequence encodes CAISDGQGARGANVLTF.

Only a few counts were recorded for this clonotype. The rearrangement uses TRBV6-5 and TRBJ2-7, with D tentatively TRBD1 (6 bases). Trimming removed 0 bases at V and 5 bases at J, with 11 bases between. Germline V gene lookup returns CDR1 MNHEY and CDR2 SVGAGI. The CDR3 covers 14 residues. CDR3 sequence: CASSYSSGAHEQYF. CDR3 DNA sequence: TGTGCCAGCAGTTACTCGTCAGGGGCCCACGAGCAGTACTTC.

Worth noting for this clonotype: Sequence at one end of the junction differs from germline and may be a read error. CDR3 coding DNA: TGTGCCAGCAGCCTGACGGAAGAGACCCGGTACTTC. It yields the protein CASSLTEETRYF. This chain uses TRBV7-9 with TRBJ2-5; no clear D. In germline, CDR1 is SEHNR, CDR2 FQNEAQ (reference sequence). This CDR3 is 12 amino acids long.

There are many counts of this clonotype. The chain employs TRBV7-9 and TRBJ1-2; TRBD1 might be the D (5 bases). This CDR3 comprises 14 residues. Germline V gene lookup returns CDR1 SEHNR and CDR2 FQNEAQ (reference sequence). V was pared by 5 bases and J by 2 bases, with 12 bases between. CDR3 residues: CASSPLGENYGYTF. DNA for the CDR3: TGTGCCAGCAGCCCCCTGGGGGAGAACTATGGCTACACCTTC.

Concerning this clonotype: This clone may be a read error of a much larger clone one base away. This chain links TRBV19 with TRBJ1-2; 9 nucleotides match TRBD1. Trimming at V came to 11 bases and at J to 4 bases, leaving 8 bases not matched to a gene. From germline, CDR1 is LNHDA and CDR2 SQIVND (reference sequence). The CDR3 runs 13 residues. This CDR3 is CAGAQGAGYGYTF. The DNA of the CDR3 is TGTGCCGGCGCACAGGGGGCCGGCTATGGCTACACCTTC.

A few counts support this clonotype. Germline and junction disagree at one end, which may indicate a read error. This sequence joins TRBV10-3 and TRBJ2-7; maybe TRBD2 (6 bases). CDR3 size: 14 residues. Germline values: CDR1 ENHRY, CDR2 SYGVKD. The CDR3 DNA is TGTGCCAGCAGTGACCCGCGGGGTAATTACGAGCAGTACTTC. This gives the protein CASSDPRGNYEQYF.

This clonotype was observed a handful of times. A much larger clone lies one base from this, so it may be a read error. The chain is built from TRBV15 and TRBJ1-1; no clear D. This CDR3 is 12 amino acids long. From germline, CDR1 is LNHNV and CDR2 YYDKDF (reference sequence). V lost 8 bases to trimming and J lost 6 bases, with 13 bases between them. The CDR3 nucleotides read TGTGCCACCGGACGGTTAAACGCTGAAGCTTTCTTT. It codes for CATGRLNAEAFF. Filled out from reference TRBV15 and TRBJ1-1, the complete variable domain reads DAMVIQNPRYQVTQFGKPVTLSCSQTLNHNVMYWYQQKSSQAPKLLFHYYDKDFNNEADTPDNFQSRRPNTSFCFLDIRSPGLGDTAMYLCATGRLNAEAFFGQGTRLTVV.

This clonotype showed up many times. The chain carries TRBV7-9 and TRBJ2-5; tentative D call: TRBD1 (6 bases). From germline, CDR1 is SEHNR and CDR2 FQNEAQ (reference sequence). The CDR3 consists of 14 residues. The ends were cut back, 3 bases at V and 4 bases at J, with 12 bases in the middle. CDR3 nucleotides: TGTGCCAGCAGCTTCCAAAGGGGGTTAGAGACCCAGTACTTC. Amino acids: CASSFQRGLETQYF.

This clonotype was seen many times. The rearrangement joins TRBV7-9 to TRBJ1-2; TRBD1 matches 9 bases. This CDR3 has 15 residues. Germline loops: CDR1 SEHNR, CDR2 FQNEAQ (reference sequence). The J segment lost 10 bases and the V segment lost 5 bases, leaving 14 bases of the junction unmatched. The CDR3: CASSQDQTDRGVYTF. DNA for the CDR3: TGTGCCAGCAGCCAAGATCAAACGGACAGGGGAGTCTACACCTTC.

This chain joins TRBV12-3 or TRBV12-4 and TRBJ2-5; a weak D match, TRBD1 (6 bases). Between the trimmed V and J ends, which lost 5 bases and 1 base, there was a span of 14 bases. This CDR3 is 15 amino acids long. The CDR3 loop reads CASSPSRQAQETQYF. The CDR3 nucleotides read TGTGCCAGCAGTCCTAGTAGACAGGCCCAAGAGACCCAGTACTTC.

The genes are TRBV15 and TRBJ2-5; D may match TRBD1 or TRBD2 (7 bases each). V lost 1 base and J 5 bases, leaving 20 bases between the germline ends. The germline CDR1 and CDR2 sequences are LNHNV and YYDKDF (reference sequence). The CDR3 length is 17 residues. The CDR3 DNA reads TGTGCCACCAGCAGAGTTCCAGGGAGGGGGCGCCGGGAGACCCAGTACTTC. This encodes CATSRVPGRGRRETQYF.

The chain recombines TRBV12-3 or TRBV12-4 with TRBJ1-5, with no clear D. The CDR3 totals 13 residues. With 7 bases removed from V and 3 bases from J, the gap between germline ends came to 10 bases. The CDR3 sequence: CASTSHLNQPQHF. CDR3 nucleotide sequence: TGTGCCAGCACATCCCATCTCAATCAGCCCCAGCATTTT.

This clonotype was recorded only once. V is TRBV15 and J is TRBJ1-2; no definite D call. V was trimmed by 0 bases and J by 7 bases, leaving 18 bases between them. Germline V gene sequence: CDR1 LNHNV, CDR2 YYDKDF (reference sequence). The CDR3 contains 16 residues. CDR3 sequence reads: CATSRDHWREGGGYTF. CDR3 coding DNA: TGTGCCACCAGCAGAGATCATTGGCGGGAGGGCGGTGGCTACACCTTC.

For this clonotype: A much more abundant neighbour one base away suggests this may be a read error. The chain combines TRBV7-2 with TRBJ2-7; 10 positions match TRBD1. The CDR3 runs 14 residues. Germline-derived CDR1 and CDR2 are SGHTA and FQGNSA. The CDR3 DNA follows: TGTGCCAGCAGCTTATTGACAGGGGGCTACGAGCAGTGCTTC. This codes for CASSLLTGGYEQCF.

The chain carries TRBV2 and TRBJ1-4; D may be TRBD1 (6 bases). This CDR3 contains 12 residues. Germline loops: CDR1 SNHLY, CDR2 FYNNEI. Trimming took 10 bases from V and 10 from J, leaving 16 bases between them. The CDR3 DNA reads TGTGCCACCGGGGGGGCGGGTGGAAAACTGTTTTTT. Its protein is CATGGAGGKLFF. Together with reference TRBV2 and TRBJ1-4, the CDR3 gives the full variable domain: EPEVTQTPSHQVTQMGQEVILRCVPISNHLYFYWYRQILGQKVEFLVSFYNNEISEKSEIFDDQFSVERPDGSNFTLKIRSTKLEDSAMYFCATGGAGGKLFFGSGTQLSVL.

Comments on this clonotype: A much larger clone differs by one base, so this may be a read error. This chain connects TRBV29-1 to TRBJ1-1; no firm D call. From germline, CDR1 is SQVTM and CDR2 ANQGSEA. The CDR3 loop spans 13 amino acids. Trimming took off 3 bases at V and 5 bases at J, with 13 bases between the two ends. CDR3 region: CSVDEGGRTEAFF. The CDR3 nucleotides are TGCAGCGTTGATGAGGGAGGTCGGACTGAAGCTTTCTTT.

The chain couples TRBV12-3 or TRBV12-4 to TRBJ2-7; 7 bases are shared with TRBD2. The CDR3 covers 16 residues. The V gene end was trimmed by 6 bases and the J gene end by 0 bases; junction bases not matched to a gene: 11. The CDR3 region is CASSRIIASGSYEQYF. CDR3 DNA: TGTGCCAGCAGCCGCATAATCGCTAGCGGCTCCTACGAGCAGTACTTC.

This clonotype has more than one count but fewer than ten. This rearrangement joins TRBV7-4 to TRBJ2-5; 7 nucleotides align to TRBD2. V shed 6 bases and J 5 bases; nucleotides not matched to a gene: 3. Germline lookup yields CDR1 SGHVT and CDR2 SQSDAQ. The CDR3 sequence is 12 residues long. CDR3 sequence: CASRDGGETQYF. CDR3 bases: TGTGCCAGCAGAGACGGGGGGGAGACCCAGTACTTC.

In DNA form, the CDR3 reads TGCAGCTTGGGGCTCGACACAACTGAAGCTTTCTTT. It encodes CSLGLDTTEAFF. This chain joins TRBV29-1 and TRBJ1-1, with D possibly TRBD1 on 5 matching bases. CDR1 is SQVTM, CDR2 ANQGSEA, per germline. V was shortened by 8 bases and J by 5 bases, with 15 bases between the two germline ends. The CDR3 has 12 amino acids. Together with reference TRBV29-1 and TRBJ1-1, the CDR3 gives the full variable domain: SAVISQKPSRDICQRGTSLTIQCQVDSQVTMMFWYRQQPGQSLTLIATANQGSEATYESGFVIDKFPISRPNLTFSTLTVSNMSPEDSSIYLCSLGLDTTEAFFGQGTRLTVV.